Listed below are T cell receptor beta chains from one sample, sequenced in a study of blood T cell repertoires in COVID-19. Produced via immunoSEQ multiplex PCR; TCRdb's table is partial and in-frame only. The table has about 220,000 clones, roughly 88% seen once. Material: PBMCs or T cells enriched from blood (not recorded which). Receptors were obtained from a woman aged 50 to 65 with acute COVID-19. Both conserved end residues are part of each CDR3.

v_gene,len,CDR3aa
TRBV27,14,CASRDSGSFYEQYF
TRBV6-5,16,CASSYSGPRFFYGYTF
TRBV21-1,16,CASSVGDRQPNSPLHF
TRBV30,16,CAWSEGHGLTNYGYTF
TRBV11-2,18,CASSLFPTVDGQGDEQFF
TRBV21-1,18,CASSPLVEGAGAKNIQYF
TRBV13,17,CASSPRLMTSAPGTQYF
TRBV28,13,CASSAAGGETQYF
TRBV27,14,CASSAQGARTEAFF
TRBV9,15,CASSAGTSGQETQYF
TRBV7-3,16,CASSLSGSGGYNEQFF
TRBV11-1,15,CASSLGLPSYNEQFF
TRBV7-9,17,CASSLGDPGLAGNTIYF
TRBV9,16,CASSSTGRGATDTQYF
TRBV7-9,14,CASSSSGRGNEQFF
TRBV7-2,19,CASSLAYTAGQGRHYGYTF
TRBV5-1,17,CASSYGTSGWEPYEQYF
TRBV28,18,CASSPLEGSGRSYNEQFF
TRBV5-8,15,CASSPGLAATDTQYF
TRBV7-3,19,CASSSQKAPGLAATDTQYF
TRBV7-6,17,CASSTPLAEGDTGELFF
TRBV7-3,17,CASSFAGTSGSYNEQFF
TRBV5-6,17,CASSLARAGGPFYEAFF
TRBV11-3,13,CASSLTGVETQYF
TRBV6-6,14,CASRQLGSGNTIYF